The rows below give T cell receptor beta chains drawn from one sample of a study of T-cell reconstitution after alpha-beta-depleted transplantation in children. TCRdb ran MiXCR on the PCR reads and lists one entry per CDR3 protein. The sample gives about 600,000 distinct CDR3 sequences, 23% of which show up once; 11% to 15% is in the top ten. The sample was PBMCs, mostly from graft donor cells, taken 360 days after TCRalphabeta/CD19-depleted stem cell transplant. The receptors derive from a boy under two years old who had a stem cell transplant for acute myeloid leukemia, so the T cells may come from the graft donor. The CDR3 runs from the conserved cysteine through the conserved F or W. D genes are given only for firm matches. Clone size appears in some rows only: once, few, many, or a class for an expanded clone.

TRBJ2-1 | NA | TRBV10-3 | NA | TGTGCCATCAGTGAAGGACTGGGCTACAATGAGCAGTTCTTC | CAISEGLGYNEQFF
TRBJ1-1 | many | TRBV20-1 | NA | TGCAGTGCCGAGGACAAGAACACTGAAGCTTTCTTT | CSAEDKNTEAFF
TRBJ2-1 | NA | TRBV7-3 | TRBD2 | TGTGCCAGCAGCGCAGCGGGGGGGCGAGGTGAGCAGTTCTTC | CASSAAGGRGEQFF
TRBJ1-4 | NA | TRBV4-2 | TRBD1 | TGTGCCAGCAGCCAAGGGACAGGTATTGGCGCTAATGAAAAACTGTTTTTT | CASSQGTGIGANEKLFF
TRBJ2-1 | many | TRBV5-6 | NA | TGTGCCAGCGGGCACCGGTCGGTTAGGGAGCAGTTCTTC | CASGHRSVREQFF
TRBJ2-7 | NA | TRBV11-2 | TRBD1 | TGTGCCAGCAGCTTAGGGTCGGGACAGGTACGCTACGAGCAGTACTTC | CASSLGSGQVRYEQYF
TRBJ1-3 | few | TRBV20-1 | NA | TGCAGTGCTAGGGAGTGGGGCTCTGGAAACACCATATATTTT | CSAREWGSGNTIYF
TRBJ1-5 | NA | TRBV5-6 | TRBD1 | TGTGCCAGCAGCCACTCAGGGGGGTCAGTTAACAATCAGCCCCAGCATTTT | CASSHSGGSVNNQPQHF
TRBJ1-5 | many | TRBV12-3/TRBV12-4 | NA | TGTGCCAGCAGCCCCAGACAGGCTTCGGGTCAGCCCCAGCATTTT | CASSPRQASGQPQHF
TRBJ1-6 | many | TRBV12-3/TRBV12-4 | TRBD1 | TGTGCCAGCAGTTTAGATGGACAGGGCCGGGATTCACCCCTCCACTTT | CASSLDGQGRDSPLHF
TRBJ2-3 | NA | TRBV11-2 | TRBD2 | TGTGCCAGCAGCTTAAAGCGGGGGGGCCGCGGATTCATTGATACGCAGTATTTT | CASSLKRGGRGFIDTQYF
TRBJ2-2 | few | TRBV7-9 | NA | TGTGCCAGCAGCTATAGGGGGGGGACAGCCATCAGGACCGGGGAGCTGTTTTTT | CASSYRGGTAIRTGELFF
TRBJ2-1 | NA | TRBV28 | TRBD2 | TGTGCCAGCATCAGAAGGGGACTAGCCTACAATGAGCAGTTCTTC | CASIRRGLAYNEQFF
TRBJ1-1 | few | TRBV12-3/TRBV12-4 | NA | TGTGCCAGCAGTTTGAGGCTTGGGGAGAACACTGAAGCTTTCTTT | CASSLRLGENTEAFF
TRBJ1-6 | few | TRBV20-1 | NA | TGCAGTGCTAGAAGGGAGGGAAATTCACCCCTCCACTTT | CSARREGNSPLHF
TRBJ2-1 | NA | TRBV5-5 | TRBD2 | TGTGCCAGCAGCTTTCGGGGGGGCGGCGATGAGCAGTTCTTC | CASSFRGGGDEQFF
TRBJ2-3 | few | TRBV15 | NA | TGTGCCACCAGCAGAGTTTCAGGGAACGCAGATACGCAGTATTTT | CATSRVSGNADTQYF
TRBJ1-1 | NA | TRBV12-3/TRBV12-4 | NA | TGTGCCAGCAGTTTAAAGGCGTACACTGAAGCTTTCTTT | CASSLKAYTEAFF
TRBJ2-1 | NA | TRBV5-1 | NA | TGCGCCAGCAGCTTGGTTGGCGGACTTAATGAGCAGTTCTTC | CASSLVGGLNEQFF
TRBJ2-5 | few | TRBV7-2 | TRBD2 | TGTGCCAGCAGCTGGACTAGCGGGGCGACCTTAGAGACCCAGTACTTC | CASSWTSGATLETQYF
TRBJ2-2 | few | TRBV5-6 | NA | TGTGCCAGCAGCTTGGGGCAGTTCACCGGGGAGCTGTTTTTT | CASSLGQFTGELFF
TRBJ2-2 | NA | TRBV27 | NA | TGTGCCAGCAGTTTATGGTACAGGTCCGGGGAGCTGTTTTTT | CASSLWYRSGELFF